This TCR beta chain originates from a study of blood T cell repertoires in COVID-19. The wider study: The United States, Italy and Spain were the sources of the acute and convalescent COVID-19 samples.

Assay: immunoSEQ multiplex PCR; the TCRdb copy retains only in-frame clones and omits some. The sample shows about 61,000 clones, approximately 88% of them seen only once. Germline values: CDR1 SEHNR, CDR2 FQNEAQ (reference sequence). CDR3 length: 15 amino acids. V was pared by 5 bases and J by 5 bases, with 15 bases between. This sequence was found in a human donor in a cohort sampled during active COVID-19. The chain recombines TRBV7-9 with TRBJ1-4; a weak D match, TRBD1 (5 bases). Sequencing input: peripheral blood. This chain's CDR3 is CASSLMGEVNEKLFF. As DNA, the CDR3 is TGTGCCAGCAGCCTCATGGGGGAGGTAAATGAAAAACTGTTTTTT.